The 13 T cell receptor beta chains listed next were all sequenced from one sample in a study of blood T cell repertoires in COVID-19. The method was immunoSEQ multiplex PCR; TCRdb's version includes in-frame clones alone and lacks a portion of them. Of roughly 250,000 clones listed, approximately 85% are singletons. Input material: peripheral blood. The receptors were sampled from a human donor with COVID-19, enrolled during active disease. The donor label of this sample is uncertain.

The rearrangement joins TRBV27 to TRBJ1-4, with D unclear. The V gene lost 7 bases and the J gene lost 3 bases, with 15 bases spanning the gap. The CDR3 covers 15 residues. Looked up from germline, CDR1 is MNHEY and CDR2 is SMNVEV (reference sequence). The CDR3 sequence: CASNINGRANEKLFF. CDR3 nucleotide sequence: TGTGCCAGCAATATAAATGGGAGAGCTAATGAAAAACTGTTTTTT.

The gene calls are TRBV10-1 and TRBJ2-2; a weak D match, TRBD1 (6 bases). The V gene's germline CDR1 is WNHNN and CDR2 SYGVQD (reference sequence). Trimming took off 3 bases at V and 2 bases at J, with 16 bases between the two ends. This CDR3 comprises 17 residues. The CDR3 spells CASSDPGTPQNTGELFF. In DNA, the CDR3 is TGCGCCAGCAGTGACCCCGGGACACCTCAAAACACCGGGGAGCTGTTTTTT.

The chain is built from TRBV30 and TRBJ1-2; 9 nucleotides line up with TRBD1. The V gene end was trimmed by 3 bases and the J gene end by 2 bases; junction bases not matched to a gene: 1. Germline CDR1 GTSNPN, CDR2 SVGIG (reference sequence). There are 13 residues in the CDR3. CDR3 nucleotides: TGTGCCTGGAGCGGGACAGGGAACTATGGCTACACCTTC. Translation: CAWSGTGNYGYTF.

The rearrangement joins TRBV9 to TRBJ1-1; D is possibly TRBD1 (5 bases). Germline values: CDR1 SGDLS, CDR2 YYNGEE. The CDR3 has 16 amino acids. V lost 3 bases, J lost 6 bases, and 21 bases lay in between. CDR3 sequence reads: CASSAGTVHRGAEAFF. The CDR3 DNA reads TGTGCCAGCAGCGCCGGGACGGTGCATCGGGGGGCTGAAGCTTTCTTT.

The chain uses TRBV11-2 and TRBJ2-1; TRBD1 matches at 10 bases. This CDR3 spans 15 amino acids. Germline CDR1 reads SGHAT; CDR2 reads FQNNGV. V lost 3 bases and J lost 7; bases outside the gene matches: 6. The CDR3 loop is CASSFPGQGMNEQFF. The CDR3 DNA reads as TGTGCCAGCAGCTTTCCGGGACAGGGGATGAATGAGCAGTTCTTC.

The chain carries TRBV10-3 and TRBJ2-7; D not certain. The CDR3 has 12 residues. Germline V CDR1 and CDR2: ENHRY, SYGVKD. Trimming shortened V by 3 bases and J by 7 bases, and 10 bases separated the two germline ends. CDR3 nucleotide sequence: TGTGCCATCAGTGACATAGTTAAAGAGCAGTACTTC. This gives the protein CAISDIVKEQYF.

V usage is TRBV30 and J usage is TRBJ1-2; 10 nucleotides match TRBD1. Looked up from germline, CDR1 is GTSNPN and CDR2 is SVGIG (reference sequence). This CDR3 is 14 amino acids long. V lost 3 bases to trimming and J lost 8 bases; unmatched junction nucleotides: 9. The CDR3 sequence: CAWSDSRDRGGYTF. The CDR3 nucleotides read TGTGCCTGGAGCGACAGCCGGGACAGGGGCGGCTACACCTTC.

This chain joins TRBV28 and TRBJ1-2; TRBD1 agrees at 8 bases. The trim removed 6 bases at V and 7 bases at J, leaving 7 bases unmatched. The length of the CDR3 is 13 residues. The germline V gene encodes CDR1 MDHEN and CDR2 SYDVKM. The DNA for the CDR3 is TGTGCCAGCAGCGAGAACAGGGGGTTTGGCTACACCTTC. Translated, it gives CASSENRGFGYTF.

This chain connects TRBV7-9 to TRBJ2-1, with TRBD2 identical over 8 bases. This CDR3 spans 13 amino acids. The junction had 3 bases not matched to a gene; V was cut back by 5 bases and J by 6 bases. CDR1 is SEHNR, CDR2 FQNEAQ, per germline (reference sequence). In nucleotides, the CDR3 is TGTGCCAGCAGCCAAGCGGGGGTCAATGAGCAGTTCTTC. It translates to CASSQAGVNEQFF.

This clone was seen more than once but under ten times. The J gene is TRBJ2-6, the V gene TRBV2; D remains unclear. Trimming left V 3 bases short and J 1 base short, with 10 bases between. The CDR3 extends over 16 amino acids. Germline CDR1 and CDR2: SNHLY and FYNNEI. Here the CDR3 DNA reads TGTGCCAGCAGTGACGACAATCCGTCTGGGGCCAACGTCCTGACTTTC. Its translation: CASSDDNPSGANVLTF. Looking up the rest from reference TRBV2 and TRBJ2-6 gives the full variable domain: EPEVTQTPSHQVTQMGQEVILRCVPISNHLYFYWYRQILGQKVEFLVSFYNNEISEKSEIFDDQFSVERPDGSNFTLKIRSTKLEDSAMYFCASSDDNPSGANVLTFGAGSRLTVL.

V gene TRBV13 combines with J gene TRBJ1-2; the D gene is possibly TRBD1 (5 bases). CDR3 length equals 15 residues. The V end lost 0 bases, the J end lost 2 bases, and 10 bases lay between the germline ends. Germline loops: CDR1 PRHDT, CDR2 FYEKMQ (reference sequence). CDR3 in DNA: TGTGCCAGCAGCTTAGGGCAGGGCCGGAACTATGGCTACACCTTC. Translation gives CASSLGQGRNYGYTF.

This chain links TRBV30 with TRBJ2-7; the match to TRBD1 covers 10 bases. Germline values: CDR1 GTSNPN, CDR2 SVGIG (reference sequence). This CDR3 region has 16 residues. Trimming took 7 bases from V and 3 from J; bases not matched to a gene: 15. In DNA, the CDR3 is TGTGCCTCAACGGGACAGGGGAACTTTGGGAACTACGAGCAGTACTTC. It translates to CASTGQGNFGNYEQYF.

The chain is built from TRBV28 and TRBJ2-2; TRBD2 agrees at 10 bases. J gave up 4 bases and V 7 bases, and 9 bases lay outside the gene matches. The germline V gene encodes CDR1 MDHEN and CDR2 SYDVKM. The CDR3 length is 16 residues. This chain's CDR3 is CASISSGRSGTGELFF. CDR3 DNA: TGTGCCAGCATCAGTAGCGGGAGGTCGGGCACCGGGGAGCTGTTTTTT.